A single sample gave rise to the 14 T cell receptor beta chains below, sequenced in a study of shared clonotypes between healthy human individuals. Sequencing used immunoSEQ multiplex PCR; TCRdb keeps in-frame clones, though not all of them. The data contain fewer than 1.6 million clones, just under 99% of them singletons. Sequenced: naive CD4+ T cells sorted from blood. The subset: CD45RA+ positively selected. The receptors originated from a man younger than 40 in good health.

The chain links TRBV5-4 to TRBJ2-1, with D unclear. The V end was cut by 5 bases, the J end by 5 bases, with 11 bases between. CDR3 length: 13 residues. Per germline, CDR1 SGHNT and CDR2 YYREEE (reference sequence). The CDR3 DNA is TGTGCCAGCAGGACCCCCGCCAACAATGAGCAGTTCTTC. Translating gives CASRTPANNEQFF.

V gene TRBV11-2 combines with J gene TRBJ2-7; 8 bases are a match to TRBD1. The CDR3 consists of 17 residues. The junction had 12 bases not matched to a gene; V was cut back by 2 bases and J by 3 bases. Germline CDR1 reads SGHAT; CDR2 reads FQNNGV. CDR3 loop: CASSLLTGGVSRYEQYF. CDR3 DNA: TGTGCCAGCAGCTTACTAACAGGGGGTGTATCTCGCTACGAGCAGTACTTC.

The CDR3 DNA is TGTGCCAGCAGTGATTCGCCATGGGGCCCCCGGCTCCATCAGCCCCAGCATTTT. Its translation is CASSDSPWGPRLHQPQHF. The chain combines TRBV25-1 with TRBJ1-5; D may be TRBD1 (5 bases). CDR1 MGHDK and CDR2 SYGVNS come from the germline V gene. Trimming shortened V by 3 bases and J by 5 bases, and 23 bases separated the two germline ends. This CDR3 comprises 18 residues.

The V and J genes are TRBV7-9 and TRBJ2-5, with 12 bases lining up with TRBD2. Per germline, CDR1 SEHNR and CDR2 FQNEAQ (reference sequence). With V trimmed by 5 bases and J by 4 bases, 8 bases remained unmatched. The CDR3 has 16 amino acids. CDR3 coding DNA: TGTGCCAGCAGCCCCCTAGCGGGAGGGCCCCGAGAGACCCAGTACTTC. Its translation: CASSPLAGGPRETQYF.

The chain uses TRBV18 and TRBJ2-3, with D uncertain. CDR3 length equals 14 residues. V lost 9 bases and J 2 bases, leaving 15 bases between the germline ends. Per germline, CDR1 KGHSH and CDR2 LQKENI. CDR3 protein: CASSTGPSTDTQYF. The CDR3 region has the DNA TGTGCCAGTTCTACCGGGCCCTCCACAGATACGCAGTATTTT.

V gene TRBV11-2 combines with J gene TRBJ2-1; 9 bases are shared with TRBD2. Trimming cost V 6 bases and J 6 bases; bases outside gene matches: 9. Germline V gives CDR1 SGHAT, CDR2 FQNNGV. This CDR3 region has 15 residues. The CDR3 sequence is CASRTGATSGNEQFF. CDR3 DNA: TGTGCCAGCAGAACAGGTGCGACTAGCGGCAATGAGCAGTTCTTC.

The V gene is TRBV10-2, the J gene TRBJ2-2; D is perhaps TRBD2 (5 bases). Germline V gene sequence: CDR1 WSHSY, CDR2 SAAADI. Trimming cost V 3 bases and J 3 bases, with 20 bases left between them. The CDR3 is 18 residues long. The CDR3: CASSELLLGGVDTGELFF. The CDR3 nucleotides read TGCGCCAGCAGTGAACTGCTACTAGGAGGCGTCGACACCGGGGAGCTGTTTTTT.

This sequence joins TRBV9 and TRBJ2-1; tentative D call: TRBD1 (6 bases). The germline V gene has CDR1 SGDLS and CDR2 YYNGEE. Trimming cost V 4 bases and J 4 bases, with 15 bases left between them. This CDR3 is built from 15 residues. The CDR3 DNA reads as TGTGCCAGCAGCCGACTTCGGACAGAATACAATGAGCAGTTCTTC. Protein product: CASSRLRTEYNEQFF.

The chain is built from TRBV5-1 and TRBJ2-3, with 9 bases that match TRBD1. Germline V gene sequence: CDR1 SGHRS, CDR2 YFSETQ. Losses at the gene ends were 3 bases for V and 5 bases for J; bases not matched to a gene: 10. The CDR3 covers 16 residues. CDR3 in DNA: TGCGCCAGCAGCTCCTCCGCCGGGACAGGGCTAGATACGCAGTATTTT. This translates into CASSSSAGTGLDTQYF.

This rearrangement joins TRBV28 to TRBJ2-5, with 7 nucleotides matching TRBD2. Germline CDR1 MDHEN, CDR2 SYDVKM. V dropped 5 bases and J dropped 1; count of bases not matched to a gene: 4. The CDR3 is 14 residues long. The CDR3 DNA reads TGTGCCAGCAGTAGGACTAGTCCCCAAGAGACCCAGTACTTC. As protein: CASSRTSPQETQYF.

The genes are TRBV28 and TRBJ1-5, with 7 bases that match TRBD1. Germline trimming cut 4 bases from V and 9 bases from J; bases unmatched to any gene: 6. Germline values: CDR1 MDHEN, CDR2 SYDVKM. The CDR3 covers 13 residues. The CDR3 DNA sequence: TGTGCCAGCAGTTACAGGGGTGCTGCGCCCCAGCATTTT. This sequence encodes CASSYRGAAPQHF.

The J gene is TRBJ1-2, the V gene TRBV29-1, with no clear D. Germline V CDR1 and CDR2: SQVTM, ANQGSEA. Trimming shortened V by 3 bases and J by 0 bases, and 11 bases separated the two germline ends. The CDR3 length is 14 residues. This chain's CDR3 is CSVDEGNTNYGYTF. The CDR3, as DNA: TGCAGCGTTGATGAAGGCAATACTAACTATGGCTACACCTTC.

This sequence joins TRBV7-9 and TRBJ2-1, with D maybe TRBD2 (6 bases). Germline lookup yields CDR1 SEHNR and CDR2 FQNEAQ (reference sequence). Trimming shortened V by 5 bases and J by 4 bases, and 9 bases separated the two germline ends. The CDR3 covers 13 residues. As DNA, the CDR3 is TGTGCCAGCAGCGGGACTGTTTACAATGAGCAGTTCTTC. As protein: CASSGTVYNEQFF.

This CDR3 reads CASLITGITTEAFF. The DNA for the CDR3 is TGTGCCAGCCTGATTACAGGGATAACCACTGAAGCTTTCTTT. This chain connects TRBV6-1 to TRBJ1-1, with TRBD1 as a possible D gene (6 bases). V was clipped by 8 bases and J by 4 bases, with 17 bases between them. The CDR3 consists of 14 residues. CDR1 and CDR2 (germline): MNHNS, SASEGT.